This is a list of T cell receptor beta chains from one sample in a study of blood T cell repertoires in COVID-19. Using immunoSEQ multiplex PCR, the repertoire was profiled, and TCRdb retains in-frame clones only, with some absent. This sample yields about 200,000 clones, of which around four fifths are seen a single time; 15% belongs to the top ten. The material sequenced was PBMCs or T cells enriched from blood (not recorded which). The receptors derive from a man between 40 and 49 years old who had recovered from COVID-19. The CDR3 runs from the conserved cysteine through the conserved F or W. Each record gives: CDR3 protein, CDR3 DNA, V gene, D gene, J gene, clone size. D genes are given only for firm matches. Only part of the rows carry a size: once, few, many, or a class if the clone is expanded.

cdr3_aa: CASSLLAGGDTQYF; cdr3_nt: TGTGCCAGCAGCTTACTAGCGGGGGGAGATACGCAGTATTTT; v_call: TRBV5-5; d_call: TRBD2; j_call: TRBJ2-3; clone_size: .
cdr3_aa: CASSEGNRETKFF; cdr3_nt: TGTGCCAGCAGTGAAGGTAACAGGGAAACGAAGTTCTTC; v_call: TRBV2; d_call: .; j_call: TRBJ2-1; clone_size: .
cdr3_aa: CAISETRAQPQHF; cdr3_nt: TGTGCCATCAGTGAAACCAGGGCCCAGCCCCAGCATTTT; v_call: TRBV10-3; d_call: .; j_call: TRBJ1-5; clone_size: .
cdr3_aa: CASSRDRSSYEQYF; cdr3_nt: TGTGCCAGCAGCCGGGACAGGAGCTCCTACGAGCAGTACTTC; v_call: TRBV7-2; d_call: TRBD1; j_call: TRBJ2-7; clone_size: .
cdr3_aa: CASSPGVGNSPLHF; cdr3_nt: TGCGCCAGCAGCCCGGGGGTGGGGAATTCACCCCTCCACTTT; v_call: TRBV5-1; d_call: .; j_call: TRBJ1-6; clone_size: .
cdr3_aa: CSVEPTVVIGNEQFF; cdr3_nt: TGCAGCGTTGAACCGACAGTCGTTATAGGCAATGAGCAGTTCTTC; v_call: TRBV29-1; d_call: .; j_call: TRBJ2-1; clone_size: .
cdr3_aa: CSVSYGYTF; cdr3_nt: TGCAGCGTATCATATGGCTACACCTTC; v_call: TRBV29-1; d_call: .; j_call: TRBJ1-2; clone_size: .
cdr3_aa: CASSPNIAGGPWKWDEQYF; cdr3_nt: TGTGCCAGCAGCCCGAACATAGCGGGAGGGCCGTGGAAATGGGACGAGCAGTACTTC; v_call: TRBV9; d_call: TRBD2; j_call: TRBJ2-7; clone_size: few
cdr3_aa: CASSQQGNNEQFF; cdr3_nt: TGTGCCAGCAGCCAACAGGGAAACAATGAGCAGTTCTTC; v_call: TRBV7-3; d_call: .; j_call: TRBJ2-1; clone_size: .
cdr3_aa: CASRGLAGDSHEQFF; cdr3_nt: TGTGCCAGCAGGGGACTAGCGGGAGATTCCCATGAGCAGTTCTTC; v_call: TRBV3-1/TRBV3-2; d_call: TRBD2; j_call: TRBJ2-1; clone_size: .
cdr3_aa: CASSLGQGSYGYTF; cdr3_nt: TGTGCCAGCAGCTTAGGTCAGGGCTCTTATGGCTACACCTTC; v_call: TRBV7-9; d_call: .; j_call: TRBJ1-2; clone_size: .
cdr3_aa: CASSLSRGPSYTQYF; cdr3_nt: TGTGCCAGCAGCCTTAGTCGGGGTCCGTCGTATACGCAGTATTTT; v_call: TRBV7-2; d_call: .; j_call: TRBJ2-3; clone_size: .
cdr3_aa: CAWGGTGLGYTF; cdr3_nt: TGTGCCTGGGGAGGGACAGGGCTTGGCTACACCTTC; v_call: TRBV30; d_call: TRBD1; j_call: TRBJ1-2; clone_size: few
cdr3_aa: CASSLTVGHRDYGYTF; cdr3_nt: TGTGCCAGCAGCCTCACAGTAGGGCACAGGGACTATGGCTACACCTTC; v_call: TRBV11-2; d_call: .; j_call: TRBJ1-2; clone_size: .
cdr3_aa: CAQSWVGEKLFF; cdr3_nt: TGTGCACAGAGTTGGGTGGGTGAAAAACTGTTTTTT; v_call: TRBV30; d_call: .; j_call: TRBJ1-4; clone_size: .
cdr3_aa: CASGPGVSSSPGELFF; cdr3_nt: TGTGCCAGCGGGCCCGGGGTGTCTTCGTCTCCCGGGGAGCTGTTTTTT; v_call: TRBV7-9; d_call: .; j_call: TRBJ2-2; clone_size: .
cdr3_aa: CASSSRAGGFTDTQYF; cdr3_nt: TGTGCCAGCAGTTCTCGAGCGGGGGGGTTCACAGATACGCAGTATTTT; v_call: TRBV6-5; d_call: TRBD2; j_call: TRBJ2-3; clone_size: .
cdr3_aa: CASLGLPTGELFF; cdr3_nt: TGTGCCAGCTTGGGACTGCCCACCGGGGAGCTGTTTTTT; v_call: TRBV19; d_call: .; j_call: TRBJ2-2; clone_size: .
cdr3_aa: CASSPRGDYSNQPQHF; cdr3_nt: TGTGCCAGCAGTCCCAGGGGAGACTATAGCAATCAGCCCCAGCATTTT; v_call: TRBV27; d_call: .; j_call: TRBJ1-5; clone_size: .
cdr3_aa: CASSLGVGDTEAFF; cdr3_nt: TGTGCCAGCAGCCTAGGGGTAGGGGACACTGAAGCTTTCTTT; v_call: TRBV4-2; d_call: .; j_call: TRBJ1-1; clone_size: .
cdr3_aa: CASSLGLAGYYEQYF; cdr3_nt: TGTGCCAGCAGCTTAGGACTAGCGGGCTACTACGAGCAGTACTTC; v_call: TRBV7-8; d_call: TRBD2; j_call: TRBJ2-7; clone_size: .
cdr3_aa: CAGASLGIYEQYF; cdr3_nt: TGTGCCGGGGCGTCACTAGGTATCTACGAGCAGTACTTC; v_call: TRBV30; d_call: .; j_call: TRBJ2-7; clone_size: once
cdr3_aa: CASSQGGVQSYGYTF; cdr3_nt: TGTGCCAGCAGCCAAGGGGGAGTCCAGTCCTATGGCTACACCTTC; v_call: TRBV5-6; d_call: .; j_call: TRBJ1-2; clone_size: .
cdr3_aa: CASSLATGANTGELFF; cdr3_nt: TGTGCCAGCAGCCTAGCGACAGGAGCGAACACCGGGGAGCTGTTTTTT; v_call: TRBV7-9; d_call: .; j_call: TRBJ2-2; clone_size: .
cdr3_aa: CASSLVSSANTGELFF; cdr3_nt: TGCGCCAGCAGCTTGGTTAGTTCCGCGAACACCGGGGAGCTGTTTTTT; v_call: TRBV5-1; d_call: .; j_call: TRBJ2-2; clone_size: .
cdr3_aa: CASSGDRGLVREQYF; cdr3_nt: TGTGCCAGCAGCGGTGACAGGGGATTAGTGCGGGAGCAGTACTTC; v_call: TRBV5-4; d_call: TRBD1; j_call: TRBJ2-7; clone_size: .
cdr3_aa: CASSIGQGDADTQYF; cdr3_nt: TGTGCCAGCAGTATCGGACAGGGAGACGCAGATACGCAGTATTTT; v_call: TRBV2; d_call: TRBD1; j_call: TRBJ2-3; clone_size: .
cdr3_aa: CATSRQQVAGEDEQYF; cdr3_nt: TGTGCCACCAGCAGACAGCAGGTTGCGGGAGAAGACGAGCAGTACTTC; v_call: TRBV15; d_call: TRBD2; j_call: TRBJ2-7; clone_size: .
cdr3_aa: CASSAGREQPQHF; cdr3_nt: TGTGCCAGCAGCGCGGGACGGGAGCAGCCCCAGCATTTT; v_call: TRBV3-1/TRBV3-2; d_call: .; j_call: TRBJ1-5; clone_size: .
cdr3_aa: CASSGVAGAGGELFF; cdr3_nt: TGCGCCAGCAGTGGGGTCGCGGGAGCTGGCGGGGAGCTGTTTTTT; v_call: TRBV5-1; d_call: TRBD2; j_call: TRBJ2-2; clone_size: .
cdr3_aa: CASSPPNGEKLFF; cdr3_nt: TGTGCCAGCTCACCACCGAACGGTGAAAAACTGTTTTTT; v_call: TRBV18; d_call: .; j_call: TRBJ1-4; clone_size: .
cdr3_aa: CASSLPGTTDTQYF; cdr3_nt: TGTGCCAGCAGCCTCCCGGGGACAACAGATACGCAGTATTTT; v_call: TRBV7-9; d_call: .; j_call: TRBJ2-3; clone_size: .
cdr3_aa: CASSYGGAVSTEAFF; cdr3_nt: TGTGCCAGCAGTTACGGGGGGGCGGTGAGTACTGAAGCTTTCTTT; v_call: TRBV6-2/TRBV6-3; d_call: .; j_call: TRBJ1-1; clone_size: .
cdr3_aa: CASRRQPYGYTF; cdr3_nt: TGTGCCAGTAGGAGACAGCCCTATGGCTACACCTTC; v_call: TRBV19; d_call: .; j_call: TRBJ1-2; clone_size: .
cdr3_aa: CASSLTDNYGYTF; cdr3_nt: TGTGCCAGCAGCTTGACAGATAACTATGGCTACACCTTC; v_call: TRBV13; d_call: .; j_call: TRBJ1-2; clone_size: .
cdr3_aa: CASSQGGLAGGTYNEQFF; cdr3_nt: TGCGCCAGCAGCCAGGGTGGGCTAGCGGGAGGAACCTACAATGAGCAGTTCTTC; v_call: TRBV5-1; d_call: TRBD2; j_call: TRBJ2-1; clone_size: .
cdr3_aa: CASRRVTNRGEQYF; cdr3_nt: TGTGCCAGCAGGAGGGTGACAAACCGGGGCGAGCAGTACTTC; v_call: TRBV28; d_call: .; j_call: TRBJ2-7; clone_size: .
cdr3_aa: CASSRPGNNQPQHF; cdr3_nt: TGTGCCAGCAGCAGGCCAGGGAACAATCAGCCCCAGCATTTT; v_call: TRBV7-3; d_call: .; j_call: TRBJ1-5; clone_size: .
cdr3_aa: CASSFGQHSNEQFF; cdr3_nt: TGTGCCAGCAGTTTCGGACAGCATTCGAATGAGCAGTTCTTC; v_call: TRBV27; d_call: .; j_call: TRBJ2-1; clone_size: .
cdr3_aa: CASSSTLSNEQFF; cdr3_nt: TGCGCCAGCAGTTCGACTCTGAGCAATGAGCAGTTCTTC; v_call: TRBV10-2; d_call: .; j_call: TRBJ2-1; clone_size: .
cdr3_aa: CASSTRGDRDSPLHF; cdr3_nt: TGTGCCAGCAGCACTCGTGGGGACAGGGATTCACCCCTCCACTTT; v_call: TRBV11-1; d_call: TRBD1; j_call: TRBJ1-6; clone_size: few
cdr3_aa: CARSFPEGFIIYSNQPQHF; cdr3_nt: TGTGCCAGAAGCTTCCCCGAGGGTTTCATCATTTATAGCAATCAGCCCCAGCATTTT; v_call: TRBV5-3; d_call: .; j_call: TRBJ1-5; clone_size: .
cdr3_aa: CASSLTGDGQPQHF; cdr3_nt: TGCGCCAGCAGCTTAACAGGAGATGGGCAGCCCCAGCATTTT; v_call: TRBV5-1; d_call: .; j_call: TRBJ1-5; clone_size: .
cdr3_aa: CASSLQGTDYGYTF; cdr3_nt: TGTGCCAGCAGTTTACAGGGGACAGACTATGGCTACACCTTC; v_call: TRBV7-2; d_call: TRBD1; j_call: TRBJ1-2; clone_size: .
cdr3_aa: CASSLLGGYEQYF; cdr3_nt: TGTGCCAGCAGCTTACTGGGGGGATACGAGCAGTACTTC; v_call: TRBV11-3; d_call: .; j_call: TRBJ2-7; clone_size: once
cdr3_aa: CASSQLTGRYEQYF; cdr3_nt: TGCGCCAGCAGCCAATTGACAGGGAGGTACGAGCAGTACTTC; v_call: TRBV4-3; d_call: .; j_call: TRBJ2-7; clone_size: .
cdr3_aa: CASSPNLQGSSGNTIYF; cdr3_nt: TGTGCCAGCTCACCAAATCTTCAGGGGAGCTCTGGAAACACCATATATTTT; v_call: TRBV18; d_call: .; j_call: TRBJ1-3; clone_size: .
cdr3_aa: CASSQDPPSGLGTGELFF; cdr3_nt: TGTGCCAGCAGCCAAGATCCCCCTAGCGGGTTGGGCACCGGGGAGCTGTTTTTT; v_call: TRBV4-2; d_call: TRBD2; j_call: TRBJ2-2; clone_size: .
cdr3_aa: CASSFVEMTEAFF; cdr3_nt: TGTGCCAGCAGCTTCGTAGAAATGACTGAAGCTTTCTTT; v_call: TRBV7-9; d_call: .; j_call: TRBJ1-1; clone_size: .
cdr3_aa: CASSQDIGGADGSTDTQYF; cdr3_nt: TGCGCCAGCAGCCAAGATATCGGGGGGGCCGATGGTAGCACAGATACGCAGTATTTT; v_call: TRBV4-3; d_call: TRBD2; j_call: TRBJ2-3; clone_size: .
cdr3_aa: CSVLGGSAQPQHF; cdr3_nt: TGCAGCGTTCTGGGGGGAAGCGCTCAGCCCCAGCATTTT; v_call: TRBV29-1; d_call: .; j_call: TRBJ1-5; clone_size: .
cdr3_aa: CASSYIPSGSSGELFF; cdr3_nt: TGTGCCAGCAGTTACATCCCTAGCGGGAGTTCCGGGGAGCTGTTTTTT; v_call: TRBV6-6; d_call: TRBD2; j_call: TRBJ2-2; clone_size: few
cdr3_aa: CASSLAVRGPTGELFF; cdr3_nt: TGCGCCAGCAGCTTGGCCGTCAGGGGGCCCACCGGGGAGCTGTTTTTT; v_call: TRBV5-1; d_call: TRBD1; j_call: TRBJ2-2; clone_size: .
cdr3_aa: CASSIDVWSGNSNQPQHF; cdr3_nt: TGTGCCAGTAGTATCGACGTTTGGTCAGGGAATAGCAATCAGCCCCAGCATTTT; v_call: TRBV19; d_call: .; j_call: TRBJ1-5; clone_size: few